This TCR beta chain was sequenced during a study of blood T cell repertoires in COVID-19. This CDR3 has 14 residues. CDR1 PRHDT and CDR2 FYEKMQ come from the germline V gene (reference sequence). V lost 3 bases and J lost 2; bases outside the gene matches: 0. Assay used: immunoSEQ multiplex PCR; TCRdb lists only in-frame clones, some missing. The table lists roughly 380,000 clones, roughly 90% of them singletons. The TCR comes from a woman aged 60 to 75 with COVID-19, enrolled during active disease. The chain links TRBV13 to TRBJ1-4, with 7 nucleotides matching TRBD1. Material for sequencing was peripheral blood. CDR3 bases: TGTGCCAGCAGCTTGGGACAGACTAATGAAAAACTGTTTTTT. Translated, it gives CASSLGQTNEKLFF.